These 10 T cell receptor beta chains were all obtained from the same sample, sequenced in a study of vaccination and CD4 T cells after COVID-19. With the Oncomine TCR Beta short-read assay, DNA from cultured CD4+ T cells was sequenced. In TCRdb, the PCR reads were re-called with MiXCR into one record per CDR3 protein. The repertoire holds 11,000 or so distinct CDR3 sequences, 64% seen once, with 13% to 15% in the top ten. Treatment specified: approximately nine-day PBMC culture with coronavirus spike peptide pools or control peptides (ViraFEST assay). No cognate antigen is known for these TCRs. The specimen sequenced was CD4+ T cells from blood, cultured in vitro. The receptors originated from a human donor who had recovered from COVID-19.

V gene TRBV20-1 combines with J gene TRBJ2-7, with 7 positions matching TRBD1. J gave up 6 bases and V 5 bases, and 13 bases lay outside the gene matches. Per the germline V gene, CDR1 is DFQATT and CDR2 is SNEGSKA (reference sequence). The CDR3 is made up of 14 amino acids. CDR3: CSAVGDRDSVEQYF. The CDR3 DNA is TGCAGTGCTGTCGGTGACAGGGATAGCGTCGAGCAGTACTTC.

J is TRBJ1-2 and V is TRBV20-1; D unresolved. The CDR3 contains 14 residues. V lost 0 bases and J 6 bases, leaving 14 bases between the germline ends. Germline CDR1 is DFQATT and CDR2 is SNEGSKA (reference sequence). CDR3 sequence reads: CSARDPRSPNGYTF. CDR3 DNA: TGCAGTGCTAGAGATCCGAGGTCCCCTAATGGCTACACCTTC.

The J gene is TRBJ2-2, the V gene TRBV7-9, with D perhaps TRBD1 (5 bases). Trimming shortened V by 3 bases and J by 3 bases, and 11 bases separated the two germline ends. The germline gives CDR1 SEHNR, CDR2 FQNEAQ (reference sequence). The CDR3 has 15 residues. The CDR3 DNA is TGTGCCAGCAGCTTCCCAGCAGGGTACACCGGGGAGCTGTTTTTT. Translation: CASSFPAGYTGELFF.

In its sample, this clonotype was seen once. This sequence joins TRBV7-3 and TRBJ2-2; TRBD1 matches 8 bases. The germline V gene has CDR1 SGHTA and CDR2 FQGTGA. The CDR3 contains 15 residues. V shed 5 bases, J shed 1 base, and the junction held 3 bases outside the gene matches. As DNA, the CDR3 is TGTGCCAGCAGCGGAACAGGGGGGAACACCGGGGAGCTGTTTTTT. Amino acid sequence: CASSGTGGNTGELFF.

The J gene is TRBJ1-5, the V gene TRBV2; tentatively, D is TRBD1 (5 bases). This CDR3 has 13 amino acids. CDR1 and CDR2 (germline): SNHLY, FYNNEI. V lost 4 bases to trimming and J lost 2 bases, with 6 bases between them. CDR3 bases: TGTGCCAGCAGTGGGGACGGCAATCAGCCCCAGCATTTT. Protein: CASSGDGNQPQHF.

This chain links TRBV19 with TRBJ2-2; 8 bases are a match to TRBD2. Germline V lookup: CDR1 LNHDA, CDR2 SQIVND (reference sequence). V lost 4 bases, J lost 3 bases, and 4 bases stayed unmatched. The CDR3 sequence is 15 residues long. The CDR3 bases are TGTGCCAGTAGTACTGTAGCGGGGTACACCGGGGAGCTGTTTTTT. Its protein is CASSTVAGYTGELFF.

J is TRBJ1-6 and V is TRBV19; unclear D gene. Germline V gene lookup returns CDR1 LNHDA and CDR2 SQIVND (reference sequence). The length of the CDR3 is 14 residues. V was cut by 5 bases and J by 9 bases, with 14 bases left in between. As DNA, the CDR3 is TGTGCCAGTAGTCCCCGGCTAGCTATTTCACCCCTCCACTTT. Translation: CASSPRLAISPLHF. Together with reference TRBV19 and TRBJ1-6, the CDR3 gives the full variable domain: DGGITQSPKYLFRKEGQNVTLSCEQNLNHDAMYWYRQDPGQGLRLIYYSQIVNDFQKGDIAEGYSVSREKKESFPLTVTSAQKNPTAFYLCASSPRLAISPLHFGNGTRLTVT.

This clonotype is large by share. The chain links TRBV12-3 or TRBV12-4 to TRBJ1-1; no clear D gene. V was pared by 6 bases and J by 1 base, with 12 bases between. CDR3 size: 14 residues. The CDR3 DNA reads as TGTGCCAGCAGCCCCCGGGAGGGGAACACTGAAGCTTTCTTT. Its translation: CASSPREGNTEAFF.

This clonotype was seen more than once but under ten times. The chain carries TRBV6-2 or TRBV6-3 and TRBJ2-7, with 9 bases lining up with TRBD2. Trimming took 6 bases from V and 3 from J; bases not matched to a gene: 9. CDR3 length equals 15 residues. Germline loops: CDR1 MNHEY, CDR2 SVGEGT. CDR3 nucleotides: TGTGCCAGCAGCCTGGTAAGCGGGGGGCTCTACGAGCAGTACTTC. Its translation: CASSLVSGGLYEQYF.

The DNA of the CDR3 is TGTGCCACGGCGGGGGGGTGGAATGAGCAGTTCTTC. As protein: CATAGGWNEQFF. The chain combines TRBV15 with TRBJ2-1; TRBD2 matches at 9 bases. The CDR3 covers 12 residues. J lost 7 bases, V lost 9 bases, and 4 bases had no gene match. The germline V gene encodes CDR1 LNHNV and CDR2 YYDKDF (reference sequence).